This TCR beta chain was sequenced for a study of T-cell memory formation after mild COVID-19. Study background: TCR clustering was largely donor specific.

Only a few counts were recorded for this clonotype. The antigen is not known. TCRdb reprocessed the 5' RACE reads with MiXCR, giving one entry per CDR3 protein. The profile covers 350,000 to 500,000 distinct CDR3 sequences, with roughly a quarter appearing a single time and 10% to 15% taken by the ten largest. Whole-study results and caveats: Clones which contracted sat mainly in CM and EM if CD4+, and in EMRA if CD8+.

Sequencing used PBMCs or a T cell subset sorted from them (not recorded which). This TCR was recovered from an adult woman who had mild COVID-19 (a few samples of this study predate the infection). Cell type and time point are not known.

DNA for the CDR3: TGTGCCTGGAGTCCTAGCGGCTCCTACAATGAGCAGTTCTTC. It encodes CAWSPSGSYNEQFF. The chain recombines TRBV30 with TRBJ2-1; 7 positions match TRBD2. The J segment lost 0 bases and the V segment lost 2 bases, leaving 1 base of the junction unmatched. The V gene's germline CDR1 is GTSNPN and CDR2 SVGIG (reference sequence). The CDR3 runs to 14 residues.